The count of the clone carrying this TCR beta chain is one. Its antigen is not known. The germline V gene encodes CDR1 SNHLY and CDR2 FYNNEI. The CDR3 sequence is 13 residues long. With 8 bases clipped from V and 2 bases from J, the junction kept 4 bases outside the gene matches. These data are taken from a study of cytomegalovirus exposure and HLA in healthy donors. Study-wide results and limits: Follow-up analysis seemed to connect common viral pathogens with several of the most significant clusters identified.

This PCR relied on a set of 60 Vbeta primers and 13 Jbeta primers. Per the original methods: In a later analysis, 70 million to 80 million unique TCR beta chains included roughly 11 million shared by two or more donors. Repertoires were generated with immunoSEQ multiplex PCR, while TCRdb's copy carries only in-frame clones and drops some. The V and J calls and the clone size are those of that table, but D and trimming were determined from the DNA. The table shows some 150,000 clones, with roughly 80% occurring only once. The source material was PBMCs. The sequence came from a woman aged 50 to 60 in good health and CMV-seropositive. The rearrangement links TRBV2 to TRBJ1-1; 8 bases map to TRBD1. The CDR3 DNA reads as TGTGCCAGCCTGACAGGGGCAAACACTGAAGCTTTCTTT. Its translation: CASLTGANTEAFF.